The sequence of this TCR beta chain was determined in a study of blood T cell repertoires in COVID-19. Study background: The samples span acute and convalescent COVID-19 from the United States, Italy and Spain. PBMCs, B-cell-depleted T cells, or T cells were the source of the cDNA or gDNA that made up the material.

Germline V gene data show CDR1 as MNHNS and CDR2 as SASEGT. Trimming left V 3 bases short and J 8 bases short, with 13 bases between. The CDR3 runs to 13 residues. Original analysis: Nucleated cell counts were estimated from reference gene primer amplification. This table comes from immunoSEQ multiplex PCR, and its TCRdb copy is limited to in-frame clones, with some not included. The V and J calls and clone size come from that table; D and trimming were worked out from the DNA. This table has 43,000 or so clones, about four fifths appearing once. J is TRBJ1-2 and V is TRBV6-1, with D hard to call. What was sequenced was peripheral blood. This clonotype was sampled from a woman aged 55-75 years with acute or convalescent COVID-19. The CDR3 DNA sequence: TGTGCCAGCAGTGAGCAAACGTTGCGCGGCTACACCTTC. It codes for CASSEQTLRGYTF.